These T cell receptor beta chains were read from a single sample in a study of tumor-infiltrating lymphocytes in oesophageal squamous cell carcinoma. TCRdb processed the PCR reads anew with MiXCR; each CDR3 protein has one entry. Of approximately 10,000 distinct CDR3 sequences listed, approximately 54% were seen once; the top ten hold 20% to 25%. Sequenced sample: esophageal tumor tissue. The source is a male donor with esophageal squamous cell carcinoma. Both conserved end residues are part of each CDR3. The order of the fields is D gene, clone size, V gene, J gene, CDR3 DNA, CDR3 protein. D genes are given only for firm matches. Size values are once, few and many counts, or a class for expanded clones, and some rows have none.

D gene: TRBD2; clone size: .; V gene: TRBV7-8; J gene: TRBJ2-3; CDR3 DNA: TGTGCCAGCAGCTCCAAAACTAGCGGGGGACCAGATACGCAGTATTTT; CDR3 protein: CASSSKTSGGPDTQYF
D gene: .; clone size: .; V gene: TRBV7-2; J gene: TRBJ2-3; CDR3 DNA: TGTGCCAGCAGCCTGCGGACAGCGAATGAGCAGTATTTT; CDR3 protein: CASSLRTANEQYF
D gene: TRBD2; clone size: .; V gene: TRBV24-1; J gene: TRBJ2-1; CDR3 DNA: TGTGCCATCGGGACTAGCGGGGCGGTCGTCAATGAGCAGTTCTTC; CDR3 protein: CAIGTSGAVVNEQFF
D gene: .; clone size: .; V gene: TRBV28; J gene: TRBJ1-6; CDR3 DNA: TGTGCCAGCAGTTTACTTCGGGACATGAACGACTACACCTTT; CDR3 protein: CASSLLRDMNDYTF
D gene: .; clone size: .; V gene: TRBV5-6; J gene: TRBJ1-4; CDR3 DNA: TGTGCCAGCAGCCCCGGGGCCCTTAATGAAAAACTGTTTTTT; CDR3 protein: CASSPGALNEKLFF
D gene: .; clone size: .; V gene: TRBV7-4; J gene: TRBJ2-7; CDR3 DNA: TGTGCCAGCAGTCCGGCCGAATCCTACGAGCAGTACTTC; CDR3 protein: CASSPAESYEQYF
D gene: .; clone size: .; V gene: TRBV7-2; J gene: TRBJ2-3; CDR3 DNA: TGTGCCAGCAGCTTAAGGAGGCCCAGCACAGATACGCAGTATTTT; CDR3 protein: CASSLRRPSTDTQYF
D gene: TRBD2; clone size: few; V gene: TRBV28; J gene: TRBJ2-1; CDR3 DNA: TGTGCCAGCACCCCGGGGGGGAGCTCCTACAATGAGCAGTTCTTC; CDR3 protein: CASTPGGSSYNEQFF
D gene: TRBD2; clone size: .; V gene: TRBV11-2; J gene: TRBJ2-1; CDR3 DNA: TGTGCCAGCAGCCCCGGACTAGAAGGGAATGAGCAGTTCTTC; CDR3 protein: CASSPGLEGNEQFF
D gene: .; clone size: .; V gene: TRBV7-9; J gene: TRBJ2-7; CDR3 DNA: TGTGCCAGCAAGGACACACGAGAAGAAGGCTACGAGCAGTACTTC; CDR3 protein: CASKDTREEGYEQYF
D gene: .; clone size: few; V gene: TRBV7-8; J gene: TRBJ2-7; CDR3 DNA: TGTGCCAGCAGCTTAGCGAAGGGCGAGCAGTACTTC; CDR3 protein: CASSLAKGEQYF
D gene: .; clone size: .; V gene: TRBV6-6; J gene: TRBJ2-7; CDR3 DNA: TGTGCCAGCAGTTACCGTATTGCCTACGAGCAGTACTTT; CDR3 protein: CASSYRIAYEQYF
D gene: .; clone size: .; V gene: TRBV7-6; J gene: TRBJ2-3; CDR3 DNA: TGTGCCAGCAACCTACAGACCACCACAGATACGCAGTATTTT; CDR3 protein: CASNLQTTTDTQYF
D gene: .; clone size: .; V gene: TRBV6-1; J gene: TRBJ1-2; CDR3 DNA: TGTGCCAGCAGAACTGACCACCTTATAGGGGGCTATGGCTACACCTTC; CDR3 protein: CASRTDHLIGGYGYTF
D gene: .; clone size: .; V gene: TRBV7-6; J gene: TRBJ2-5; CDR3 DNA: TGTGCCAGCAGCCTAGGAGGGGGAGGAGAGACCCAGTACTTC; CDR3 protein: CASSLGGGGETQYF
D gene: TRBD2; clone size: .; V gene: TRBV6-1; J gene: TRBJ2-5; CDR3 DNA: TGTGCCACCCAGGGAGGGGAGACCCAGTACTTC; CDR3 protein: CATQGGETQYF
D gene: .; clone size: few; V gene: TRBV19; J gene: TRBJ1-3; CDR3 DNA: TGTGCCAGTAGTATTTCGTCTGCTGGAAACACCATATATTTT; CDR3 protein: CASSISSAGNTIYF
D gene: TRBD2; clone size: .; V gene: TRBV7-8; J gene: TRBJ2-1; CDR3 DNA: TGTGCCAGCAGCTCTAGGGGCACGCCTAGCGGAGGGAATGAGCAGTTCTTC; CDR3 protein: CASSSRGTPSGGNEQFF
D gene: .; clone size: .; V gene: TRBV5-3; J gene: TRBJ2-7; CDR3 DNA: TGTGCCAGCAGCTTGGGGTTCGGACAGCCCTACGAGCAGTACTTC; CDR3 protein: CASSLGFGQPYEQYF
D gene: .; clone size: few; V gene: TRBV7-2; J gene: TRBJ2-7; CDR3 DNA: TGTGCCAGCAGCCCGGCCGTAGACGTCGAGCAGTACTTC; CDR3 protein: CASSPAVDVEQYF
D gene: .; clone size: few; V gene: TRBV19; J gene: TRBJ2-1; CDR3 DNA: TGTGCCAGTAGTATGGGCATTGACAGCGCGTCCTACAATGAGCAGTTCTTC; CDR3 protein: CASSMGIDSASYNEQFF
D gene: TRBD1; clone size: few; V gene: TRBV27; J gene: TRBJ2-1; CDR3 DNA: TGTGCCAGCAGCCTAGGAGGACAGGCGTTCTACAATGAGCAGTTCTTC; CDR3 protein: CASSLGGQAFYNEQFF
D gene: TRBD2; clone size: few; V gene: TRBV29-1; J gene: TRBJ2-7; CDR3 DNA: TGCAGCGTTGTTAGCGGGAGAATTTACGAGCAGTACTTC; CDR3 protein: CSVVSGRIYEQYF
D gene: TRBD2; clone size: .; V gene: TRBV5-3; J gene: TRBJ2-1; CDR3 DNA: TGTGCCAGCATCCTAGCGGGAGGCCAATACAATGAGCAGTTCTTC; CDR3 protein: CASILAGGQYNEQFF
D gene: .; clone size: once; V gene: TRBV28; J gene: TRBJ2-1; CDR3 DNA: TGTGCCAGCAGTTTACCCCACACAGATACGCAGTTCTTC; CDR3 protein: CASSLPHTDTQFF
D gene: .; clone size: few; V gene: TRBV6-1; J gene: TRBJ2-3; CDR3 DNA: TGTGCCAGCATTCAAAGGGGGGGAGTCGGTCTTGCGGATACGCAGTATTTT; CDR3 protein: CASIQRGGVGLADTQYF
D gene: .; clone size: .; V gene: TRBV11-3; J gene: TRBJ2-1; CDR3 DNA: TGTGCCAGGTTAACGACCCCTCGGGACGGCTCCTACGAGCAGTTCTTC; CDR3 protein: CARLTTPRDGSYEQFF
D gene: TRBD2; clone size: .; V gene: TRBV7-6; J gene: TRBJ2-1; CDR3 DNA: TGTGCCAGCAGCTTAGCGCTTGCCGGGACTAGCGGCTACAATGAGCAGTTCTTC; CDR3 protein: CASSLALAGTSGYNEQFF
D gene: .; clone size: .; V gene: TRBV7-6; J gene: TRBJ2-7; CDR3 DNA: TGTGCCAGCAACGAGGGGTACTCCTACGAGCAGTACTTC; CDR3 protein: CASNEGYSYEQYF
D gene: .; clone size: few; V gene: TRBV10-2; J gene: TRBJ1-2; CDR3 DNA: TGCGCCAGCAGGAAGACAGGATCTGGCTACACCTTC; CDR3 protein: CASRKTGSGYTF
D gene: .; clone size: .; V gene: TRBV5-1; J gene: TRBJ2-6; CDR3 DNA: TGCGCCAGCAGCTTGGAACACTCTGGGGCCAACGTCCTGACTTTC; CDR3 protein: CASSLEHSGANVLTF
D gene: .; clone size: many; V gene: TRBV21-1; J gene: TRBJ2-3; CDR3 DNA: TGTGCCAGCAGCAAAACCGGGACTACTAGTGTTAAGGCCCGTAGCACAGATACGCAGTATTTT; CDR3 protein: CASSKTGTTSVKARSTDTQYF